This passage covers 31 T cell receptor beta chains from one sample sequenced in a study of T cell responses to AZD1222 COVID-19 vaccine. Measured with immunoSEQ multiplex PCR; TCRdb has only the in-frame clones, and not every one. The profile shows about 110,000 clones, around 94% of them singletons. Sequenced material: peripheral blood, taken on day 0 of AZD1222 vaccination. The receptors were gathered from an adult in good health.

This chain joins TRBV6-1 and TRBJ1-3; D is uncertain. The ends were cut back, 2 bases at V and 0 bases at J, with 11 bases in the middle. Germline values: CDR1 MNHNS, CDR2 SASEGT. CDR3 length: 16 residues. In DNA, the CDR3 is TGTGCCAGCAGTGAACTCGGCCCGAGCTCTGGAAACACCATATATTTT. Its translation is CASSELGPSSGNTIYF.

CDR3 amino acids: CASSLGISNEKLFF. The CDR3 coding sequence is TGTGCCAGCTCCCTGGGGATTTCTAATGAAAAACTGTTTTTT. This sequence joins TRBV18 and TRBJ1-4; D is unresolved. CDR1 is KGHSH, CDR2 LQKENI, per germline. The CDR3 runs to 14 residues. V lost 6 bases, J lost 3 bases, and 11 bases lay in between.

Only one count was recorded for this clone. The chain has TRBV12-3 or TRBV12-4 and TRBJ2-3, with D unresolved. The V gene lost 0 bases and the J gene lost 8 bases, with 0 bases spanning the gap. The length of the CDR3 is 10 residues. CDR3 protein: CASSLATQYF. CDR3 sequence (DNA): TGTGCCAGCAGTTTAGCTACGCAGTATTTT.

V gene TRBV23-1 combines with J gene TRBJ2-1, with no clear D. TRBV23-1 is sorted into the ORF group, with uncertain function. The CDR3 length is 16 residues. Trimming stripped 0 bases from V and 4 bases from J, with 13 bases between. CDR3 in amino acids: CASSQSYGWGYNEQFF. CDR3 nucleotides: TGCGCCAGCAGTCAATCGTACGGTTGGGGTTACAATGAGCAGTTCTTC.

The rearrangement joins TRBV18 to TRBJ1-2, with 7 bases that match TRBD1. Germline assignment: CDR1 KGHSH and CDR2 LQKENI. This CDR3 region has 15 residues. J lost 4 bases, V lost 3 bases, and 8 bases had no gene match. CDR3 region: CASSPSGQKSYGYTF. CDR3 nucleotide sequence: TGTGCCAGCTCACCTTCGGGACAGAAATCCTATGGCTACACCTTC.

V usage is TRBV19 and J usage is TRBJ1-1; 9 bases agree with TRBD1. The CDR3 spans 14 residues. The germline gives CDR1 LNHDA, CDR2 SQIVND (reference sequence). V shed 6 bases and J 6 bases; nucleotides not matched to a gene: 8. The CDR3 region is CASRATGGYAEAFF. CDR3 nucleotides: TGTGCCAGTAGAGCGACAGGGGGTTATGCTGAAGCTTTCTTT.

The J gene is TRBJ2-5, the V gene TRBV19, with a possible D match to TRBD2 (7 bases). V was clipped by 3 bases and J by 4 bases, with 9 bases between them. This CDR3 is 13 amino acids long. CDR1 and CDR2 (germline): LNHDA, SQIVND (reference sequence). CDR3 in amino acids: CASSMGGGETQYF. In DNA, the CDR3 is TGTGCCAGTAGTATGGGAGGGGGAGAGACCCAGTACTTC.

The chain is built from TRBV27 and TRBJ2-7; 8 bases line up with TRBD2. Trimming at V came to 4 bases and at J to 5 bases, leaving 10 bases not matched to a gene. Germline V gene lookup returns CDR1 MNHEY and CDR2 SMNVEV (reference sequence). The CDR3 contains 15 residues. CDR3 residues: CASSSLRAGVDEQYF. The CDR3 DNA reads as TGTGCCAGCAGTTCCCTCCGAGCGGGAGTCGACGAGCAGTACTTC.

The V and J genes are TRBV18 and TRBJ2-4; D is unclear. V was cut by 3 bases and J by 1 base, with 16 bases left in between. This CDR3 contains 17 residues. Germline values: CDR1 KGHSH, CDR2 LQKENI. The CDR3 spells CASSPPGPGFAKNIQYF. DNA for the CDR3: TGTGCCAGCTCACCTCCCGGGCCCGGCTTCGCCAAAAACATTCAGTACTTC.

V and J are TRBV7-8 and TRBJ1-1, with a possible D match to TRBD1 (5 bases). The CDR3 loop spans 11 amino acids. The ends were cut back, 6 bases at V and 7 bases at J, with 9 bases in the middle. Germline values: CDR1 SGHVS, CDR2 FQNEAQ. The CDR3 spells CASSQGVEAFF. CDR3 DNA: TGTGCCAGCAGTCAAGGGGTTGAAGCTTTCTTT.

V is TRBV19 and J is TRBJ1-1; D unclear. CDR3 length: 13 amino acids. Trimming stripped 3 bases from V and 8 bases from J, with 13 bases between. CDR1 is LNHDA and CDR2 is SQIVND in the germline V gene (reference sequence). The CDR3 DNA reads TGTGCCAGTAGTATCTTTGGGTTCCGCGAAGCTTTCTTT. Residues: CASSIFGFREAFF.

The count of this clone is one. V usage is TRBV28 and J usage is TRBJ1-2; TRBD1 matches 9 bases. There are 13 residues in the CDR3. Germline assignment: CDR1 MDHEN and CDR2 SYDVKM. With 5 bases clipped from V and 5 bases from J, the junction kept 3 bases outside the gene matches. CDR3 sequence: CASSPQGAYGYTF. CDR3 nucleotide sequence: TGTGCCAGCAGTCCACAGGGGGCTTATGGCTACACCTTC.

This chain joins TRBV27 and TRBJ2-1; 15 bases align to TRBD2. V was clipped by 3 bases and J by 9 bases; unmatched bases: 3. CDR1 and CDR2 (germline): MNHEY, SMNVEV (reference sequence). The length of the CDR3 is 15 residues. CDR3 bases: TGTGCCAGCAGTTTGGGACTAGCGGGAGGTGGTGAGCAGTTCTTC. Protein product: CASSLGLAGGGEQFF.

The chain recombines TRBV6-1 with TRBJ1-5; 9 nucleotides match TRBD1. J was trimmed by 0 bases and V by 4 bases; bases with no gene match: 4. The CDR3 covers 16 residues. Per the germline V gene, CDR1 is MNHNS and CDR2 is SASEGT. CDR3 in DNA: TGTGCCAGCAGTGTCCTACAGGGGGCTAGCAATCAGCCCCAGCATTTT. Its translation is CASSVLQGASNQPQHF.

This sequence joins TRBV29-1 and TRBJ2-3; the D gene is possibly TRBD1 (6 bases). The V gene lost 7 bases and the J gene lost 6 bases, with 23 bases spanning the gap. The CDR3 spans 15 residues. Germline CDR1 is SQVTM and CDR2 is ANQGSEA. CDR3 DNA sequence: TGCAGCGCCGATAGTTGGCAGGGGTACGAGGATACGCAGTATTTT. Protein: CSADSWQGYEDTQYF.

V and J are TRBV7-2 and TRBJ2-3, with 8 bases aligning to TRBD2. Trimming took 5 bases from V and 6 from J; bases not matched to a gene: 10. Germline CDR1 is SGHTA and CDR2 is FQGNSA. The CDR3 extends over 15 amino acids. The CDR3 coding sequence is TGTGCCAGCAGCCGGACTAGCATTGGGCCGGATACGCAGTATTTT. Its translation is CASSRTSIGPDTQYF.

The rearrangement links TRBV9 to TRBJ1-2, with a weak D call TRBD1 (5 bases). The V gene's germline CDR1 is SGDLS and CDR2 YYNGEE. The CDR3 consists of 16 residues. With 0 bases removed from V and 0 bases from J, the gap between germline ends came to 12 bases. As DNA, the CDR3 is TGTGCCAGCAGCGTAGACATAGTGACAGCTAACTATGGCTACACCTTC. It is translated as CASSVDIVTANYGYTF.

The chain has TRBV3-1 (or the pseudogene TRBV3-2) and TRBJ1-6; a possible D gene is TRBD1 (5 bases). CDR3 length: 15 amino acids. Germline values: CDR1 LGHDT, CDR2 YNNKEL (reference sequence). The V and J ends lost 3 bases and 3 bases respectively, with 9 bases between them. The CDR3 DNA reads TGTGCCAGCAGCCAGTGGGGGGGCTATAATTCACCCCTCCACTTT. Amino acids: CASSQWGGYNSPLHF.

The V call is TRBV19, the J call TRBJ2-5, with 9 bases matching TRBD1. Germline values: CDR1 LNHDA, CDR2 SQIVND (reference sequence). With V trimmed by 3 bases and J by 5 bases, 7 bases remained unmatched. The CDR3 is 15 residues long. CDR3 in amino acids: CASSILGQGKETQYF. CDR3 DNA: TGTGCCAGTAGTATTCTTGGACAGGGGAAGGAGACCCAGTACTTC.

The J gene is TRBJ1-6, the V gene TRBV15; D remains unclear. The CDR3 runs 14 residues. The V end was cut by 3 bases, the J end by 5 bases, with 8 bases between. Germline V gene data show CDR1 as LNHNV and CDR2 as YYDKDF (reference sequence). The CDR3 DNA reads as TGTGCCACCAGCAGGGAACTGGATAATTCACCCCTCCACTTT. Its translation: CATSRELDNSPLHF.

The chain recombines TRBV21-1 with TRBJ1-4; the table calls TRBD1, which could not be checked here. TRBV21-1 is recorded as a pseudogene. The CDR3 has 16 residues. This chain's CDR3 is CASSNLQGRTNEKLFF. The CDR3 coding sequence is TGTGCCAGCAGCAACTTACAGGGGAGAACTAATGAAAAACTGTTTTTT.

The genes are TRBV7-8 and TRBJ2-1; 11 bases map to TRBD2. Germline lookup yields CDR1 SGHVS and CDR2 FQNEAQ. Trimming cost V 1 base and J 10 bases; bases outside gene matches: 6. The CDR3 length is 15 residues. The CDR3 spells CASSLELAGDREQFF. The CDR3, as DNA: TGTGCCAGCAGCTTAGAACTAGCGGGAGACCGGGAGCAGTTCTTC.

This chain uses TRBV6-5 with TRBJ2-7, with 8 bases that match TRBD2. V lost 6 bases, J lost 2 bases, and 3 bases stayed unmatched. Germline lookup yields CDR1 MNHEY and CDR2 SVGAGI. The CDR3 extends over 13 amino acids. The CDR3 DNA follows: TGTGCCAGCAGACTAGCGGAGACCTACGAGCAGTACTTC. The encoded protein is CASRLAETYEQYF.

V usage is TRBV6-5 and J usage is TRBJ1-1; TRBD1 might be the D (5 bases). The CDR3 covers 13 residues. The V and J ends lost 8 bases and 4 bases respectively, with 14 bases between them. CDR1 and CDR2 (germline): MNHEY, SVGAGI. CDR3 loop: CASSPGRLTEAFF. The DNA for the CDR3 is TGTGCCAGCTCCCCAGGGAGGCTCACTGAAGCTTTCTTT.

The count of this clone is one. The chain links TRBV4-1 to TRBJ2-5, with D perhaps TRBD2 (6 bases). This CDR3 has 14 residues. Trimming took 4 bases from V and 2 from J, leaving 11 bases between them. The germline CDR1 and CDR2 sequences are MGHRA and YSYEKL. CDR3 coding DNA: TGCGCCAGCAGCCCTACCGCGGGACAAGAGACCCAGTACTTC. Translating it yields CASSPTAGQETQYF.

As DNA, the CDR3 is TGTGCCAGCAGCTTAGGGAGTTTGCGGGAGACCCAGTACTTC. Translating gives CASSLGSLRETQYF. The V gene is TRBV7-6, the J gene TRBJ2-5; D unclear. CDR1 and CDR2 from the germline V gene are SGHVS and FNYEAQ. V was shortened by 1 base and J by 5 bases, with 11 bases between the two germline ends. The CDR3 sequence is 14 residues long.

The chain is built from TRBV10-2 and TRBJ2-3, with TRBD2 identical over 7 bases. The CDR3 covers 16 residues. Germline values: CDR1 WSHSY, CDR2 SAAADI. The V segment lost 3 bases and the J segment 0 bases; nucleotides outside the gene matches: 6. CDR3 loop: CASSDWAGESTDTQYF. The CDR3 DNA is TGCGCCAGCAGTGATTGGGCGGGAGAAAGCACAGATACGCAGTATTTT.

This CDR3 is CASSYRGWLGNTEAFF. CDR3 nucleotides: TGTGCCAGCAGTTACCGGGGATGGTTGGGGAACACTGAAGCTTTCTTT. This chain uses TRBV6-5 with TRBJ1-1, with D hard to call. Germline values: CDR1 MNHEY, CDR2 SVGAGI. V was cut by 2 bases and J by 1 base, with 14 bases left in between. The CDR3 totals 16 residues.

This chain links TRBV5-1 with TRBJ2-3; 9 bases match TRBD1. Germline assignment: CDR1 SGHRS and CDR2 YFSETQ. V shed 9 bases, J shed 1 base, and the junction held 6 bases outside the gene matches. This CDR3 comprises 14 residues. CDR3 nucleotide sequence: TGCGCCACCCGACAGGGGGTTGGCACAGATACGCAGTATTTT. Its translation: CATRQGVGTDTQYF.

A single count supports this clone. The chain carries TRBV29-1 and TRBJ1-1; 9 positions match TRBD1. This CDR3 is 13 amino acids long. Germline values: CDR1 SQVTM, CDR2 ANQGSEA. V lost 6 bases and J lost 1; bases outside the gene matches: 3. In DNA, the CDR3 is TGCAGCGTCTCGGACAGGGGGAACACTGAAGCTTTCTTT. Residues: CSVSDRGNTEAFF.

The J gene is TRBJ2-1, the V gene TRBV6-2 or TRBV6-3; D may be TRBD1 or TRBD2 (6 bases each). V was cut by 2 bases and J by 12 bases, with 14 bases left in between. The length of the CDR3 is 13 residues. Germline V gene lookup returns CDR1 MNHEY and CDR2 SVGEGT. The CDR3 nucleotides read TGTGCCAGCAGTTACGCACCCCGGGGGCTGCAGTTCTTC. Protein: CASSYAPRGLQFF.